These T cell receptor beta chains were read from a single sample in a study of CD8 T cells in ankylosing spondylitis. TCRdb recomputed calls from the 5' RACE reads with MiXCR, one row per CDR3 protein. The table shows a few hundred thousand distinct CDR3 sequences, with 15% to 20% occurring only once. The sequenced sample consisted of blood, either unsorted or a sorted T cell fraction (not recorded which). These receptors were obtained from a male donor with ankylosing spondylitis or in good health (not recorded which). CDR3s include the opening cysteine and the closing phenylalanine or tryptophan. D genes are given only for firm matches. Some rows mark clone size as missing; the rest say once, few, many or name a class of expanded clone.

V,J,D,size,CDR3,DNA
TRBV9,TRBJ2-1,NA,few,CASSTRGGSEQFF,TGTGCCAGCAGCACACGAGGAGGTAGTGAGCAGTTCTTC
TRBV20-1,TRBJ2-1,NA,NA,CSADLARGYNEQFF,TGCAGTGCCGACCTAGCGAGAGGATACAATGAGCAGTTCTTC
TRBV18,TRBJ2-7,TRBD1,NA,CASSNRDRGLYEQYF,TGTGCCAGCTCAAACAGGGACAGGGGGCTTTACGAGCAGTACTTC
TRBV29-1,TRBJ2-7,NA,few,CSVEDFEGSSYEQYF,TGCAGCGTTGAAGATTTCGAGGGGAGCTCCTACGAGCAGTACTTC
TRBV7-8,TRBJ2-7,NA,NA,CASSLSTRGYRDEQYF,TGTGCCAGCAGCTTATCAACCCGGGGCTATAGAGACGAGCAGTACTTC
TRBV4-1,TRBJ2-3,NA,few,CASSHGGDTDTQYF,TGCGCCAGCAGCCACGGCGGTGACACAGATACGCAGTATTTT
TRBV29-1,TRBJ2-7,TRBD1,NA,CSGSGTGGYEQYF,TGCAGCGGATCCGGGACAGGGGGCTACGAGCAGTACTTC
TRBV5-1,TRBJ1-2,TRBD1,few,CASSPDRRNNGYTF,TGCGCCAGCAGCCCGGACAGGAGAAATAATGGCTACACCTTC
TRBV10-3,TRBJ2-2,NA,many,CAIRVRAGENTGELFF,TGTGCCATCAGGGTGAGAGCGGGCGAGAACACCGGGGAGCTGTTTTTT
TRBV3-1,TRBJ2-1,TRBD2,NA,CASSQRLWMSSGTYEQFF,TGTGCCAGCAGCCAAAGACTCTGGATGTCTAGCGGGACCTATGAGCAGTTCTTC
TRBV27,TRBJ2-7,TRBD2,many,CASSYRTSGDEQYF,TGTGCCAGCAGTTACCGGACTAGCGGAGACGAGCAGTACTTC
TRBV7-8,TRBJ1-5,TRBD1,many,CASSSFGTGGNQPQHF,TGTGCCAGCAGCTCCTTTGGGACAGGCGGCAATCAGCCCCAGCATTTT
TRBV6-1,TRBJ1-3,NA,few,CASSEGGGNTIYF,TGTGCCAGCAGTGAAGGCGGTGGAAACACCATATATTTT
TRBV7-9,TRBJ2-7,NA,few,CASCADGLSYEQYF,TGTGCCAGCTGTGCCGACGGCCTCTCCTACGAGCAGTACTTC
TRBV20-1,TRBJ2-5,TRBD2,NA,CSARDAASGSGETQYF,TGCAGTGCTAGAGATGCGGCTAGCGGGAGCGGGGAGACCCAGTACTTC
TRBV12-3/TRBV12-4,TRBJ2-6,TRBD1,few,CASSSPSDRSTGANVLTF,TGTGCCAGCAGTTCGCCCTCGGACAGGTCGACTGGGGCCAACGTCCTGACTTTC
TRBV7-9,TRBJ2-1,NA,NA,CASSFSEDHTYNEQFF,TGTGCCAGCAGCTTTTCAGAGGACCATACTTACAATGAGCAGTTCTTC
TRBV7-9,TRBJ2-1,TRBD2,NA,CASLGSAGFNEQFF,TGTGCCAGCTTGGGATCAGCGGGGTTTAATGAGCAGTTCTTC
TRBV6-2/TRBV6-3,TRBJ1-5,TRBD1,NA,CASSPWDRAQPQHF,TGTGCCAGCAGTCCGTGGGACAGGGCGCAGCCCCAGCATTTT
TRBV12-3/TRBV12-4,TRBJ2-2,NA,NA,CASNPGLAGELFF,TGTGCCAGCAACCCAGGTTTGGCCGGGGAGCTGTTTTTT
TRBV6-1,TRBJ2-2,NA,NA,CASSEPTVSVKLFF,TGTGCCAGCAGTGAACCGACAGTATCGGTCAAGCTGTTTTTT
TRBV5-1,TRBJ2-7,TRBD1,once,CASSLGAGTGTDEQYF,TGCGCCAGCAGCTTGGGAGCTGGGACAGGGACCGACGAGCAGTACTTC
TRBV19,TRBJ1-6,TRBD1,NA,CASSAPGQGASPLHF,TGTGCCAGTAGTGCGCCGGGACAGGGTGCTTCACCCCTCCACTTT
TRBV10-3,TRBJ2-2,NA,NA,CATRGDTGELFF,TGTGCCACCCGTGGCGACACCGGGGAGCTGTTTTTT
TRBV20-1,TRBJ2-7,NA,many,CSAREEEQYF,TGCAGTGCGAGGGAGGAGGAGCAGTACTTC
TRBV28,TRBJ2-1,TRBD2,few,CASSPRTSGKGNEQFF,TGTGCCAGCAGTCCCCGGACTAGCGGGAAAGGCAATGAGCAGTTCTTC
TRBV12-3/TRBV12-4,TRBJ2-5,NA,NA,CASQGPQETQYF,TGTGCCAGCCAGGGCCCCCAAGAGACCCAGTACTTC
TRBV4-1,TRBJ2-7,NA,NA,CASKQGPSSYEQYF,TGCGCCAGCAAACAGGGCCCCAGCTCCTACGAGCAGTACTTC
TRBV4-3,TRBJ2-7,TRBD1,many,CASSPGTGGNLAYEQYF,TGCGCCAGCAGCCCCGGGACAGGGGGCAATTTGGCCTACGAGCAGTACTTC
TRBV7-2,TRBJ2-3,NA,few,CASSFGGFATDTQYF,TGTGCCAGCAGCTTTGGGGGGTTCGCCACAGATACGCAGTATTTT
TRBV5-6,TRBJ2-3,NA,NA,CASSPGGKSTDTQYF,TGTGCCAGCAGCCCGGGGGGCAAAAGCACAGATACGCAGTATTTT
TRBV10-3,TRBJ2-5,TRBD2,few,CAISESRTSGYQETQYF,TGTGCCATCAGTGAGTCCCGGACTAGCGGATACCAAGAGACCCAGTACTTC
TRBV15,TRBJ2-6,TRBD1,few,CATSRDPTGAGANVLTF,TGTGCCACCAGCAGAGATCCCACAGGGGCTGGGGCCAACGTCCTGACTTTC
TRBV4-3,TRBJ2-7,NA,NA,CASSQDRGVLDSYEQYF,TGCGCCAGCAGCCAAGATAGGGGGGTGTTAGATTCCTACGAGCAGTACTTC
TRBV4-2,TRBJ2-1,NA,few,CASSPSGSPNEQFF,TGTGCCAGCAGCCCGTCGGGGAGCCCTAATGAGCAGTTCTTC
TRBV19,TRBJ2-3,NA,NA,CASRGLAGADTQYF,TGTGCCAGTAGGGGGCTAGCAGGGGCAGATACGCAGTATTTT
TRBV6-5,TRBJ2-1,TRBD2,few,CASSYTTSGQEQFF,TGTGCCAGCAGTTACACGACTAGCGGACAAGAGCAGTTCTTC
TRBV5-1,TRBJ2-2,TRBD1,few,CASSSRDRGDGELFF,TGCGCCAGCAGCTCCCGGGACAGGGGCGACGGGGAGCTGTTTTTT
TRBV6-2/TRBV6-3,TRBJ2-1,TRBD2,NA,CASSSRRLETSGSSYNEQFF,TGTGCCAGCAGTTCGCGACGACTGGAGACTAGCGGGAGCTCCTACAATGAGCAGTTCTTC
TRBV5-6,TRBJ2-7,NA,NA,CASSSTDYSSYEQYF,TGTGCCAGCAGCTCGACAGATTATAGCTCCTACGAGCAGTACTTC
TRBV20-1,TRBJ2-3,NA,NA,CSAREQDGILTDTQYF,TGCAGTGCTAGAGAGCAGGACGGGATACTCACAGATACGCAGTATTTT
TRBV6-5,TRBJ2-7,NA,few,CASGIYEQYF,TGTGCCAGTGGGATCTACGAGCAGTACTTC